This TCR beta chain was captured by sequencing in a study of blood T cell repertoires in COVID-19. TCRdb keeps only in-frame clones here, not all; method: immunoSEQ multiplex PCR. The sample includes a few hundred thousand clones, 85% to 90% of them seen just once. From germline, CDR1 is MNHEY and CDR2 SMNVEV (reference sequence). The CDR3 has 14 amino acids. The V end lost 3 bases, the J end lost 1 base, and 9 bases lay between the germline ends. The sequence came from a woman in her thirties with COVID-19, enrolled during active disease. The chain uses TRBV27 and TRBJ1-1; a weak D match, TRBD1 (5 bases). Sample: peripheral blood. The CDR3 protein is CASSFHTGNTEAFF. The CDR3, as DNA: TGTGCCAGCAGTTTCCATACAGGGAACACTGAAGCTTTCTTT.